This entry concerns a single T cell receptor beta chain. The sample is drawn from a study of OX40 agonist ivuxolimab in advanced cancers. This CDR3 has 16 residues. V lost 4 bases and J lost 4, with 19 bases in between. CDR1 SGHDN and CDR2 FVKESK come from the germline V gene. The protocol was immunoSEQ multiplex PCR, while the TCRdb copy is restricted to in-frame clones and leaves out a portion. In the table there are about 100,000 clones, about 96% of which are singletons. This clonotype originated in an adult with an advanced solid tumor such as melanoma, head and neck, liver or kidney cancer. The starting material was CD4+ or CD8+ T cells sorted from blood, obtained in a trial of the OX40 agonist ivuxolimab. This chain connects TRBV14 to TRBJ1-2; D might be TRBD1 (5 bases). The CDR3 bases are TGTGCCAGCAGCCCCCTGGGGCAGGGACTGTCCTATGGCTACACCTTC. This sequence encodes CASSPLGQGLSYGYTF.